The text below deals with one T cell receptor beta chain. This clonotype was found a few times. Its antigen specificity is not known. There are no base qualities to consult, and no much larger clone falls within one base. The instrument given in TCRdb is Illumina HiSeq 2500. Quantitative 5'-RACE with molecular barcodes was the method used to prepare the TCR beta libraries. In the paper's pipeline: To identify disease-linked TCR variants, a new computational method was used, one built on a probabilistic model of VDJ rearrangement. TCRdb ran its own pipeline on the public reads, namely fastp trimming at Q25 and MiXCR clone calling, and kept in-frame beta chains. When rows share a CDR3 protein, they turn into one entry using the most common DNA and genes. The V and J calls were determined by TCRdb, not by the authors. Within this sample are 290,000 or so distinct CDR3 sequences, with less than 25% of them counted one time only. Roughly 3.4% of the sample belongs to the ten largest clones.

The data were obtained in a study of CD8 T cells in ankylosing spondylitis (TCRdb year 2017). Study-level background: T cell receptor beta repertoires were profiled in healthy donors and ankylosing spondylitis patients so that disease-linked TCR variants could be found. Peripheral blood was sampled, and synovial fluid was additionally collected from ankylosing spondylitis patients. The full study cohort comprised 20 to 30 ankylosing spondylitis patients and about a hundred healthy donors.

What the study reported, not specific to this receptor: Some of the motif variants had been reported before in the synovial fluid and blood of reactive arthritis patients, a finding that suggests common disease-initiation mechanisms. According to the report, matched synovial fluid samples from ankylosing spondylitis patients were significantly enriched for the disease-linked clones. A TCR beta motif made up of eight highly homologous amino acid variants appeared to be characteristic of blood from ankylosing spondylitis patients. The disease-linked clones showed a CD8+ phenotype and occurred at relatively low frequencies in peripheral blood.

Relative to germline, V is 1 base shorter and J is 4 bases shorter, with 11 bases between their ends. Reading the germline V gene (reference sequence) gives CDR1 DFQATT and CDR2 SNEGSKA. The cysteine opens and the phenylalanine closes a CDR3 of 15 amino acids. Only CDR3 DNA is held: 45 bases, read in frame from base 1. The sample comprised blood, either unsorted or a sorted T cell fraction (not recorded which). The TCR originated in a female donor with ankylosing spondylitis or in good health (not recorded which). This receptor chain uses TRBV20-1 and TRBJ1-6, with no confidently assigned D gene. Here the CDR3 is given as CSARVEWGYNSPLHF. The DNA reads TGCAGTGCTAGAGTTGAATGGGGTTATAATTCACCCCTCCACTTT.